This T cell receptor (beta chain) is drawn from a study of cytomegalovirus exposure and HLA in healthy donors. 60 Vbeta and 13 Jbeta primers were used in PCR. This table comes from immunoSEQ multiplex PCR, and its TCRdb copy is limited to in-frame clones, with some not included. The repertoire holds 95,000 to 150,000 clones, with approximately 8% as singletons. The CDR3 runs to 16 residues. The germline gives CDR1 SGHVS, CDR2 FQNEAQ. V was clipped by 6 bases and J by 2 bases; unmatched bases: 6. This receptor was obtained from a woman between 40 and 55 years old in good health and CMV-seropositive. This sequence joins TRBV7-8 and TRBJ2-1, with 11 nucleotides matching TRBD2. The sample taken for sequencing was PBMCs. The CDR3, as DNA: TGTGCCAGCAGGATCACTAGCGGGGGACCCTACAATGAGCAGTTCTTC. Translating it yields CASRITSGGPYNEQFF.